This T cell receptor (beta chain) appears in the sequencing data of a study of monozygotic twins with inflammatory bowel disease. TCRdb re-called the 5' RACE reads, yielding one record per CDR3 amino acid sequence without DNA. The listing records a few hundred thousand distinct CDR3 sequences. The CDR3 is 16 amino acids. From germline, CDR1 is MNHEY and CDR2 SVGAGI. The sequence was obtained from a human donor with ulcerative colitis or Crohn's disease, or a healthy co-twin of an affected twin (not recorded which). The rearrangement uses TRBV6-5 and TRBJ2-5; the D call of TRBD1 rests on TCRdb alone, since no DNA is present to check it. Sample: blood. CDR3 protein: CASSYGTGGGQETQYF.